The 31 T cell receptor beta chains below were found in one sample sequenced in a study of cytomegalovirus exposure and HLA in healthy donors. PCR amplification relied on 60 Vbeta primers (plus 13 Jbeta primers). The data were produced by immunoSEQ multiplex PCR, yet TCRdb's version contains in-frame clones alone and is incomplete. Here the sample spans over 95,000 clones, 82% being singletons. The sequenced material came from PBMCs. The source is a woman aged 18-35 years in good health and CMV-seronegative.

The gene calls are TRBV7-9 and TRBJ1-5; 7 bases are shared with TRBD1. The junction had 16 bases not matched to a gene; V was cut back by 2 bases and J by 6 bases. The germline CDR1 and CDR2 sequences are SEHNR and FQNEAQ (reference sequence). The CDR3 is 18 residues long. This CDR3 reads CASSLYLPEQGRTQPQHF. For the CDR3, the DNA is TGTGCCAGCAGCTTATATCTCCCCGAACAGGGGAGGACTCAGCCCCAGCATTTT. The complete variable domain, with remaining parts taken from reference TRBV7-9 and TRBJ1-5, reads DTGVSQNPRHKITKRGQNVTFRCDPISEHNRLYWYRQTLGQGPEFLTYFQNEAQLEKSRLLSDRFSAERPKGSFSTLEIQRTEQGDSAMYLCASSLYLPEQGRTQPQHFGDGTRLSIL.

The V call is TRBV15, the J call TRBJ1-4, with a weak D call TRBD1 (6 bases). CDR3 length: 14 amino acids. Per the germline V gene, CDR1 is LNHNV and CDR2 is YYDKDF (reference sequence). V was cut by 5 bases and J by 4 bases, with 11 bases left in between. The CDR3 sequence: CATSQGSLNEKLFF. CDR3 bases: TGTGCCACCAGCCAGGGGTCTCTTAATGAAAAACTGTTTTTT.

The rearrangement links TRBV5-1 to TRBJ1-5; 7 nucleotides align to TRBD1. Germline CDR1 and CDR2: SGHRS and YFSETQ. J was trimmed by 6 bases and V by 4 bases; bases with no gene match: 7. This CDR3 region has 14 residues. This CDR3 is CASSPQTGSQPQHF. The DNA of the CDR3 is TGCGCCAGCAGCCCACAGACAGGGAGTCAGCCCCAGCATTTT.

The rearrangement uses TRBV10-2 and TRBJ1-6; 10 bases map to TRBD1. The V segment lost 6 bases and the J segment 2 bases; nucleotides outside the gene matches: 4. CDR1 is WSHSY and CDR2 is SAAADI in the germline V gene. This CDR3 comprises 16 residues. The CDR3, as DNA: TGCGCCAGCAGGGGGACAGGGGACCCCTATAATTCACCCCTCCACTTT. Protein: CASRGTGDPYNSPLHF.

The CDR3, as DNA: TGTGCCTCAGCGCGGGGGCTGAGGGAAAAACTGTTTTTT. Its translation is CASARGLREKLFF. The V gene is TRBV6-1, the J gene TRBJ1-4; D is possibly TRBD1 (6 bases). CDR3 length: 13 residues. Per germline, CDR1 MNHNS and CDR2 SASEGT. V lost 11 bases to trimming and J lost 8 bases, with 18 bases between them.

The chain is built from TRBV19 and TRBJ2-1; 10 positions agree with TRBD2. Germline values: CDR1 LNHDA, CDR2 SQIVND (reference sequence). The CDR3 has 17 amino acids. Unmatched junction bases numbered 6, after V lost 0 bases and J lost 4 bases. CDR3 amino acids: CASSIDSASGGYNEQFF. In DNA form, the CDR3 reads TGTGCCAGTAGTATAGATTCGGCTAGCGGGGGATACAATGAGCAGTTCTTC.

The rearrangement uses TRBV28 and TRBJ1-1; a possible D gene is TRBD1 (6 bases). The CDR3 runs to 14 residues. Trimming removed 5 bases from V and 7 bases from J, with 17 bases in between. The germline V gene has CDR1 MDHEN and CDR2 SYDVKM. DNA for the CDR3: TGTGCCAGCAGTAAACAACAGGGTTGGGGTGAAGCTTTCTTT. Amino acids: CASSKQQGWGEAFF.

The chain uses TRBV7-2 and TRBJ1-4; D perhaps matches TRBD1 (5 bases). Trimming removed 5 bases at V and 7 bases at J, with 14 bases between. Germline V gene sequence: CDR1 SGHTA, CDR2 FQGNSA. The CDR3 runs 14 residues. In DNA, the CDR3 is TGTGCCAGCAGCCCGGGGCCGCGGGGTGAAAAACTGTTTTTT. Translation: CASSPGPRGEKLFF.

The chain has TRBV9 and TRBJ2-5; 9 positions match TRBD1. With V trimmed by 1 base and J by 5 bases, 9 bases remained unmatched. Germline V CDR1 and CDR2: SGDLS, YYNGEE. The CDR3 has 16 amino acids. The CDR3 here is CASSVQGTGIGETQYF. The CDR3 DNA reads as TGTGCCAGCAGCGTACAAGGGACAGGGATAGGCGAGACCCAGTACTTC.

This chain connects TRBV11-3 to TRBJ2-7; D uncertain. Germline CDR1 reads SGHNT; CDR2 reads YENEEA. The germline V and J ends were trimmed by 4 bases and 6 bases, with 10 bases remaining between them. The CDR3 is made up of 12 amino acids. The CDR3 sequence is CASSSEVGEQYF. CDR3 coding DNA: TGTGCCAGCAGCTCCGAGGTAGGCGAGCAGTACTTC.

The chain uses TRBV28 and TRBJ2-1; D uncertain. This CDR3 has 10 residues. V was shortened by 8 bases and J by 7 bases, with 6 bases between the two germline ends. Germline lookup yields CDR1 MDHEN and CDR2 SYDVKM. CDR3: CASLGNEQFF. In DNA form, the CDR3 reads TGTGCCAGCCTCGGGAATGAGCAGTTCTTC.

This clone was seen more than once but under ten times. The chain employs TRBV5-6 and TRBJ2-1; D is unresolved. The V and J ends lost 2 bases and 8 bases respectively, with 20 bases between them. This CDR3 spans 16 amino acids. The germline V gene has CDR1 SGHDT and CDR2 YYEEEE. CDR3 sequence reads: CASSLLGATPTHEQFF. The CDR3 DNA is TGTGCCAGCAGCTTATTGGGCGCGACCCCGACCCATGAGCAGTTCTTC.

The chain recombines TRBV5-1 with TRBJ2-3; D is uncertain. V dropped 0 bases and J dropped 6 bases, with 5 bases sitting between them. From germline, CDR1 is SGHRS and CDR2 YFSETQ. The CDR3 loop spans 12 amino acids. The CDR3 nucleotides read TGCGCCAGCAGCTTGGCTCAGGATACGCAGTATTTT. Residues: CASSLAQDTQYF.

Concerning this clone itself: One junction end does not reproduce the germline sequence, and a read error may be involved. This chain connects TRBV30 to TRBJ2-3; TRBD1 matches 7 bases. The germline CDR1 and CDR2 sequences are GTSNPN and SVGIG (reference sequence). The CDR3 extends over 14 amino acids. This CDR3 reads CAWGFNQRTGTQYF. In nucleotides, the CDR3 is TGTGCCTGGGGTTTTAATCAGAGGACAGGTACGCAGTATTTT. Complete variable domain (other parts from reference TRBV30 and TRBJ2-3): SQTIHQWPATLVQPVGSPLSLECTVEGTSNPNLYWYRQAAGRGLQLLFYSVGIGQISSEVPQNLSASRPQDRQFILSSKKLLLSDSGFYLCAWGFNQRTGTQYFGPGTRLTVL.

The V call is TRBV6-6, the J call TRBJ1-2; unclear D gene. V was cut by 1 base and J by 8 bases, with 11 bases left in between. The CDR3 contains 13 residues. CDR1 and CDR2 from the germline V gene are MNHNY and SVGAGI (reference sequence). CDR3 sequence: CASSYWAREGYTF. The CDR3 coding sequence is TGTGCCAGCAGTTACTGGGCGAGGGAAGGCTACACCTTC.

The V call is TRBV27, the J call TRBJ2-7, with 8 nucleotides matching TRBD2. The CDR3 runs 13 residues. V dropped 8 bases and J dropped 0; count of bases not matched to a gene: 3. CDR1 is MNHEY and CDR2 is SMNVEV in the germline V gene (reference sequence). The CDR3 sequence: CASGSGSSYEQYF. Written as DNA, the CDR3 is TGTGCCAGCGGGAGCGGGAGCTCCTACGAGCAGTACTTC.

This rearrangement joins TRBV7-2 to TRBJ2-1; 12 positions match TRBD2. This CDR3 is 16 amino acids long. V trimming: 5 bases; J trimming: 7 bases; junction bases outside the gene matches: 9. Germline values: CDR1 SGHTA, CDR2 FQGNSA. The CDR3 loop reads CASSPWTSGMKNEQFF. CDR3 sequence (DNA): TGTGCCAGCAGCCCATGGACTAGCGGGATGAAGAATGAGCAGTTCTTC.

The V call is TRBV5-5, the J call TRBJ2-7; D is possibly TRBD1 (5 bases). CDR1 and CDR2 from the germline V gene are SGHKS and YYEKEE (reference sequence). CDR3 length: 16 amino acids. V dropped 4 bases and J dropped 2 bases, with 19 bases sitting between them. CDR3 DNA sequence: TGTGCCAGCAGCGAATCTCGGGCAATGACAGCCTACGAGCAGTACTTC. Its translation is CASSESRAMTAYEQYF.

V usage is TRBV10-3 and J usage is TRBJ1-3; 7 nucleotides match TRBD1. The germline V gene has CDR1 ENHRY and CDR2 SYGVKD. V was clipped by 5 bases and J by 0 bases; unmatched bases: 4. The CDR3 is 15 residues long. The CDR3 DNA reads as TGTGCCATCAGTAGGACAGGCTCCTCTGGAAACACCATATATTTT. This gives the protein CAISRTGSSGNTIYF.

The chain recombines TRBV18 with TRBJ2-3, with D tentatively TRBD2 (6 bases). CDR3 length: 15 amino acids. The V and J ends lost 2 bases and 2 bases respectively, with 11 bases between them. Per germline, CDR1 KGHSH and CDR2 LQKENI. The CDR3: CASSPAGLFTDTQYF. As DNA, the CDR3 is TGTGCCAGCTCACCAGCGGGGCTTTTCACAGATACGCAGTATTTT.

The chain employs TRBV6-1 and TRBJ1-5; no reliable D call. V shed 1 base and J shed 2 bases, with 6 bases lying between them. The CDR3 sequence is 14 residues long. From germline, CDR1 is MNHNS and CDR2 SASEGT. Written as DNA, the CDR3 is TGTGCCAGCAGTGAAGGGGAGGGCAATCAGCCCCAGCATTTT. This sequence encodes CASSEGEGNQPQHF.

CDR3 protein: CASSIGAGSYEQYF. The DNA for the CDR3 is TGTGCCAGTAGTATTGGAGCGGGGTCCTACGAGCAGTACTTC. This chain joins TRBV19 and TRBJ2-7, with 7 bases matching TRBD2. The ends lost 3 bases at V and 1 base at J; junction bases unmatched: 3. This CDR3 comprises 14 residues. CDR1 is LNHDA and CDR2 is SQIVND in the germline V gene (reference sequence). The full variable domain, in which reference TRBV19 and TRBJ2-7 provide the parts outside the CDR3, is DGGITQSPKYLFRKEGQNVTLSCEQNLNHDAMYWYRQDPGQGLRLIYYSQIVNDFQKGDIAEGYSVSREKKESFPLTVTSAQKNPTAFYLCASSIGAGSYEQYFGPGTRLTVT.

This chain joins TRBV28 and TRBJ2-7; weak D call: TRBD1 (7 bases). Germline CDR1 and CDR2: MDHEN and SYDVKM. V was pared by 4 bases and J by 6 bases, with 13 bases between. The CDR3 extends over 13 amino acids. In nucleotides, the CDR3 is TGTGCCAGCAGTTCGGGACAGCGGGCCGAGCAGTACGTC. Protein: CASSSGQRAEQYV.

This CDR3 reads CASSSSRTTQYF. Written as DNA, the CDR3 is TGTGCCAGCAGTTCATCTCGGACAACCCAGTACTTC. V usage is TRBV28 and J usage is TRBJ2-5, with D maybe TRBD1 (5 bases). V lost 4 bases, J lost 8 bases, and 11 bases lay in between. Germline CDR1 and CDR2: MDHEN and SYDVKM. This CDR3 spans 12 amino acids.

V and J are TRBV27 and TRBJ2-2, with D possibly being TRBD1 (6 bases). CDR3 length: 13 residues. The germline gives CDR1 MNHEY, CDR2 SMNVEV (reference sequence). V was shortened by 6 bases and J by 5 bases, with 10 bases between the two germline ends. CDR3 in DNA: TGTGCCAGCAGGCCCCAGGGGACCGGGGAGCTGTTTTTT. Translation gives CASRPQGTGELFF.

This chain links TRBV27 with TRBJ1-2, with D hard to call. The V end was cut by 3 bases, the J end by 4 bases, with 9 bases between. The CDR3 loop spans 13 amino acids. From germline, CDR1 is MNHEY and CDR2 SMNVEV (reference sequence). DNA for the CDR3: TGTGCCAGCAGTTTCAGGATCGGCTATGGCTACACCTTC. Residues: CASSFRIGYGYTF.

This chain links TRBV6-1 with TRBJ2-7; TRBD2 agrees at 7 bases. This CDR3 spans 13 amino acids. J gave up 5 bases and V 10 bases, and 11 bases lay outside the gene matches. Germline assignment: CDR1 MNHNS and CDR2 SASEGT. CDR3 loop: CATGGRVRNEQYV. The CDR3 bases are TGTGCCACAGGAGGGAGGGTCCGCAACGAGCAGTACGTC.

The chain employs TRBV14 and TRBJ1-1; 7 bases fit TRBD1. This CDR3 is 17 amino acids long. V dropped 1 base and J dropped 12; count of bases not matched to a gene: 20. CDR1 and CDR2 from the germline V gene are SGHDN and FVKESK. The CDR3 protein is CASSQVRGQVRGIRTFF. The DNA for the CDR3 is TGTGCCAGCAGCCAAGTTAGGGGGCAAGTAAGGGGGATAAGGACTTTCTTT.

This clone was counted at least ten times. This sequence joins TRBV27 and TRBJ1-5; TRBD1 is a possible D gene (5 bases). Looked up from germline, CDR1 is MNHEY and CDR2 is SMNVEV (reference sequence). V lost 7 bases, J lost 0 bases, and 10 bases lay in between. The CDR3 covers 14 residues. The CDR3 is CASNPTGSNQPQHF. In DNA form, the CDR3 reads TGTGCCAGCAACCCAACAGGTAGCAATCAGCCCCAGCATTTT.

The gene calls are TRBV5-1 and TRBJ2-3; D call uncertain. The CDR3 length is 16 residues. The germline V gene encodes CDR1 SGHRS and CDR2 YFSETQ. The V end was cut by 5 bases, the J end by 0 bases, with 16 bases between. CDR3 DNA sequence: TGCGCCAGCAGGTCTGGCGGATCACTTAGCACAGATACGCAGTATTTT. As protein: CASRSGGSLSTDTQYF.

V usage is TRBV27 and J usage is TRBJ1-2, with 7 bases matching TRBD1. Germline CDR1 and CDR2: MNHEY and SMNVEV (reference sequence). V dropped 6 bases and J dropped 4; count of bases not matched to a gene: 5. This CDR3 region has 13 residues. The CDR3 loop reads CASRGDRVYGYTF. CDR3 bases: TGTGCCAGCAGGGGAGACAGGGTCTATGGCTACACCTTC.